This T cell receptor (beta chain) was recovered during a study of blood T cell repertoires in COVID-19. Overall study: Researchers got acute and convalescent COVID-19 samples from the United States, Italy and Spain.

Trimming took off 2 bases at V and 7 bases at J, with 8 bases between the two ends. Germline V gene data show CDR1 as ENHRY and CDR2 as SYGVKD. The CDR3 extends over 12 amino acids. Study processing details: Reference gene primer amplification gave estimated nucleated cell counts. Sequenced by immunoSEQ multiplex PCR; TCRdb stores in-frame clones only, minus some. V and J calls and clone size are copied from that table; D and trimming were computed from the DNA. Among roughly 260,000 clones listed, more than 85% were seen once. This clone was detected only a few times. This clonotype originated in a person under 35 with COVID-19, enrolled during active disease. The chain joins TRBV10-3 to TRBJ1-1; no clear D. The sequenced material came from peripheral blood. This CDR3 is CAISETEVEAFF. DNA of the CDR3: TGTGCCATCAGTGAGACGGAGGTTGAAGCTTTCTTT.